The present T cell receptor beta chain was sequenced within a study of coeliac disease. Study summary: Each coeliac patient was active, refractory type I, or diet-controlled.

The CDR3 length is 15 residues. Germline CDR1 MNHNS, CDR2 SASEGT. The junction had 5 bases not matched to a gene; V was cut back by 1 base and J by 5 bases. Study-level points and caveats: Intraepithelial and lamina propria fractions were not highly pure. TRB repertoires were largely private, with most amino acid sequences found in only one sample.

Clones were sequenced by immunoSEQ multiplex PCR, and TCRdb holds only the in-frame ones, with some missing. Of roughly 7,000 clones in the sample, roughly 60% were seen once. Only a few counts were recorded for this clone. Its antigen remains unidentified. The chain uses TRBV6-1 and TRBJ1-2; 9 bases are shared with TRBD1. The sequencing sample was made of lamina propria lymphocytes from the gut. The receptor was isolated from a woman aged 55-70 years with active celiac disease. The CDR3 region has the DNA TGTGCCAGCAGTGAAGTCGGGACAGGGAAATATGGCTACACCTTC. Protein sequence: CASSEVGTGKYGYTF.